The 20 T cell receptor beta chains below all came from one sample that was sequenced in a study of blood T cell repertoires in COVID-19. Data came from immunoSEQ multiplex PCR; TCRdb stores just in-frame clones and leaves some out. The sample has over 25,000 clones, about 90% seen once. What was sequenced was peripheral blood. These receptors were taken from a human donor with active COVID-19. The donor label of this sample is uncertain.

The chain combines TRBV28 with TRBJ1-5; D is possibly TRBD1 (5 bases). The germline V gene encodes CDR1 MDHEN and CDR2 SYDVKM. V lost 4 bases, J lost 4 bases, and 14 bases lay in between. CDR3 length: 15 amino acids. DNA for the CDR3: TGTGCCAGCAGTTCACTTGCAGGGAGGAATCAGCCCCAGCATTTT. The encoded protein is CASSSLAGRNQPQHF. Combining the CDR3 with reference TRBV28 and TRBJ1-5 gives the whole variable domain DVKVTQSSRYLVKRTGEKVFLECVQDMDHENMFWYRQDPGLGLRLIYFSYDVKMKEKGDIPEGYSVSREKKERFSLILESASTNQTSMYLCASSSLAGRNQPQHFGDGTRLSIL.

This chain uses TRBV18 with TRBJ2-5; the D gene is possibly TRBD1 (6 bases). Germline V lookup: CDR1 KGHSH, CDR2 LQKENI. V gave up 3 bases and J gave up 5 bases, with 10 bases separating them. CDR3 size: 13 residues. CDR3 sequence reads: CASSPSGDETQYF. The CDR3 DNA reads as TGTGCCAGCTCACCCTCAGGGGACGAGACCCAGTACTTC.

This clone was recorded only once. The rearrangement joins TRBV19 to TRBJ2-7, with a weak D call TRBD2 (6 bases). The CDR3 consists of 12 residues. Trimming cost V 4 bases and J 6 bases, with 10 bases left between them. Germline values: CDR1 LNHDA, CDR2 SQIVND (reference sequence). This chain's CDR3 is CASSRGGVEQYF. The CDR3 nucleotides are TGTGCCAGTAGTAGAGGAGGGGTCGAGCAGTACTTC.

The chain employs TRBV7-9 and TRBJ2-1; maybe TRBD2 (5 bases). V was cut by 2 bases and J by 7 bases, with 9 bases left in between. The CDR3 spans 13 residues. Germline values: CDR1 SEHNR, CDR2 FQNEAQ (reference sequence). The CDR3 loop reads CASSLSRGNEQFF. The CDR3 DNA follows: TGTGCCAGCAGCTTAAGCCGGGGAAATGAGCAGTTCTTC.

The chain has TRBV4-1 and TRBJ1-2; D gene ambiguous. The CDR3 has 14 residues. The V gene's germline CDR1 is MGHRA and CDR2 YSYEKL. V was trimmed by 0 bases and J by 4 bases, leaving 9 bases between them. CDR3 nucleotide sequence: TGCGCCAGCAGCCAAGATGCGACACTCTATGGCTACACCTTC. This gives the protein CASSQDATLYGYTF.

The chain links TRBV11-1 to TRBJ1-6; no reliable D call. V was clipped by 0 bases and J by 7 bases, with 10 bases between them. CDR1 and CDR2 from the germline V gene are SGHAT and FQDESV (reference sequence). This CDR3 spans 15 amino acids. DNA for the CDR3: TGTGCCAGCAGCTTAGCGGCCAAAATGAATTCACCCCTCCACTTT. It yields the protein CASSLAAKMNSPLHF.

The rearrangement joins TRBV9 to TRBJ2-7; D perhaps matches TRBD1 (5 bases). The CDR3 extends over 13 amino acids. The germline V gene encodes CDR1 SGDLS and CDR2 YYNGEE. V lost 4 bases to trimming and J lost 2 bases, with 10 bases between them. The CDR3: CASSSDTAYEQYF. The CDR3, as DNA: TGTGCCAGCAGCTCGGACACTGCCTACGAGCAGTACTTC.

This chain links TRBV29-1 with TRBJ2-7; D perhaps matches TRBD2 (6 bases). Germline CDR1 reads SQVTM; CDR2 reads ANQGSEA. The V gene lost 3 bases and the J gene lost 6 bases, with 12 bases spanning the gap. The CDR3 is 12 residues long. CDR3 loop: CSVEIGRLEQYF. The CDR3, as DNA: TGCAGCGTTGAGATAGGGAGGCTCGAGCAGTACTTC.

This clone has a single count. The chain couples TRBV6-2 or TRBV6-3 to TRBJ1-3, with 9 bases that match TRBD1. Germline CDR1 and CDR2: MNHEY and SVGEGT. CDR3 length: 16 amino acids. Unmatched junction bases numbered 4, after V lost 1 base and J lost 3 bases. In DNA form, the CDR3 reads TGTGCCAGCAGTTACTTCGGGACAGGGAATGGAAACACCATATATTTT. It translates to CASSYFGTGNGNTIYF.

CDR3 sequence reads: CASSLPMDNEQFF. The CDR3 bases are TGTGCCAGCAGCTTGCCTATGGACAATGAGCAGTTCTTC. The genes are TRBV7-9 and TRBJ2-1; D is uncertain. Germline V gene lookup returns CDR1 SEHNR and CDR2 FQNEAQ (reference sequence). V lost 3 bases to trimming and J lost 5 bases, with 8 bases between them. This CDR3 is built from 13 residues.

The J gene is TRBJ2-5, the V gene TRBV4-1; 7 bases match TRBD2. The CDR3 runs 17 residues. Unmatched junction bases numbered 13, after V lost 2 bases and J lost 4 bases. The V gene's germline CDR1 is MGHRA and CDR2 YSYEKL. CDR3 amino acids: CASSQWAGARGGETQYF. The CDR3 bases are TGCGCCAGCAGCCAATGGGCGGGAGCGAGGGGAGGAGAGACCCAGTACTTC.

V gene TRBV7-2 combines with J gene TRBJ2-7; tentative D call: TRBD1 (6 bases). Between the trimmed V and J ends, which lost 5 bases and 2 bases, there was a span of 10 bases. CDR1 is SGHTA and CDR2 is FQGNSA in the germline V gene. This CDR3 region has 13 residues. The chain's CDR3 is CASSPTGAYEQYF. The CDR3 DNA reads as TGTGCCAGCAGCCCGACAGGCGCCTACGAGCAGTACTTC. The entire variable domain, with the rest obtained from reference TRBV7-2 and TRBJ2-7, is as follows: GAGVSQSPSNKVTEKGKDVELRCDPISGHTALYWYRQSLGQGLEFLIYFQGNSAPDKSGLPSDRFSAERTGGSVSTLTIQRTQQEDSAVYLCASSPTGAYEQYFGPGTRLTVT.

The chain has TRBV4-1 and TRBJ2-1, with 10 bases matching TRBD2. The CDR3 has 15 amino acids. Trimming removed 1 base from V and 8 bases from J; junction bases left unmatched: 5. The germline V gene has CDR1 MGHRA and CDR2 YSYEKL. CDR3 protein: CASSQALAGDHEQFF. The CDR3 DNA follows: TGCGCCAGCAGCCAAGCTCTAGCGGGAGACCATGAGCAGTTCTTC.

V gene TRBV5-1 combines with J gene TRBJ2-5, with D uncertain. Germline V gives CDR1 SGHRS, CDR2 YFSETQ. Trimming took off 5 bases at V and 1 base at J, with 15 bases between the two ends. The CDR3 is made up of 15 amino acids. DNA for the CDR3: TGCGCCAGCAGTCCCGATCTACGGGTCCAAGAGACCCAGTACTTC. This sequence encodes CASSPDLRVQETQYF.

The chain joins TRBV10-3 to TRBJ1-4; D is perhaps TRBD1 (6 bases). V lost 0 bases and J 4 bases, leaving 9 bases between the germline ends. The CDR3 length is 15 residues. Germline values: CDR1 ENHRY, CDR2 SYGVKD. Written as DNA, the CDR3 is TGTGCCATCAGTGAGTCGACAGGTATTAATGAAAAACTGTTTTTT. Translation gives CAISESTGINEKLFF.

This chain joins TRBV19 and TRBJ2-5; 12 nucleotides agree with TRBD2. With 6 bases clipped from V and 5 bases from J, the junction kept 7 bases outside the gene matches. Germline V gene data show CDR1 as LNHDA and CDR2 as SQIVND (reference sequence). This CDR3 comprises 15 residues. CDR3 amino acids: CASRSSSGGAETQYF. The CDR3 DNA reads TGTGCCAGTAGGTCCTCTAGCGGGGGGGCGGAGACCCAGTACTTC.

The J gene is TRBJ2-7, the V gene TRBV7-9, with D perhaps TRBD1 (6 bases). Germline CDR1 reads SEHNR; CDR2 reads FQNEAQ (reference sequence). This CDR3 region has 16 residues. Trimming took off 5 bases at V and 6 bases at J, with 23 bases between the two ends. CDR3 coding DNA: TGTGCCAGCAGCCTCCTCAGCAGGGGCCCTTTAGTCGAGCAGTACTTC. Its protein is CASSLLSRGPLVEQYF.

This sequence joins TRBV5-6 and TRBJ2-3; 8 nucleotides agree with TRBD2. CDR1 and CDR2 (germline): SGHDT, YYEEEE. The CDR3 consists of 15 residues. After removal of 0 bases from V and 4 bases from J, the junction contained 4 bases not matched to a gene. CDR3: CASSLGLATADTQYF. CDR3 bases: TGTGCCAGCAGCTTGGGACTAGCGACCGCAGATACGCAGTATTTT.

The chain couples TRBV5-1 to TRBJ2-3, with D possibly matching TRBD2 (5 bases). There are 15 residues in the CDR3. The germline CDR1 and CDR2 sequences are SGHRS and YFSETQ. V lost 7 bases and J 2 bases, leaving 17 bases between the germline ends. In DNA form, the CDR3 reads TGCGCCAGCGGACCGACGGGCGGGCCCACAGATACGCAGTATTTT. Translation gives CASGPTGGPTDTQYF.

The genes are TRBV5-1 and TRBJ2-3; 7 bases agree with TRBD1. The CDR3 totals 16 residues. With 4 bases clipped from V and 0 bases from J, the junction kept 8 bases outside the gene matches. CDR1 and CDR2 from the germline V gene are SGHRS and YFSETQ. The CDR3 region has the DNA TGCGCCAGCAGCCCCCGGGACAGCCCTAGCACAGATACGCAGTATTTT. This encodes CASSPRDSPSTDTQYF.